This entry lists 32 T cell receptor beta chains sequenced from one sample in a study of beta chain features in type 1 diabetes. Study observations and caveats: All four CD4+ subsets from Type 1 diabetes patients carried moderately but significantly shorter TCRB CDR3s.

Their specific antigens are unknown. What was sequenced were expressed TCRB transcripts, since all of the isolated RNA had been reverse transcribed. Only in-frame clones appear in the TCRdb table, and some are missing; sequencing was by immunoSEQ multiplex PCR. The sample holds some 190,000 clones; around 8% are singletons and the top ten take about 1%. Sequencing used central memory CD4+ T cells from blood. The source of these receptors is a woman in her forties with type 1 diabetes.

This clone was seen a few times. The chain employs TRBV7-9 and TRBJ1-2; the D gene is possibly TRBD1 (5 bases). Trimming pared 4 bases from V and 6 bases from J, leaving 12 bases between. CDR3 length: 13 amino acids. Germline CDR1 is SEHNR and CDR2 is FQNEAQ (reference sequence). The CDR3 region is CASSSQGVDGYTF. The CDR3 coding sequence is TGTGCCAGCAGCTCGCAGGGTGTGGATGGCTACACCTTC.

This clone was observed a handful of times. The chain links TRBV10-2 to TRBJ2-2; a possible D gene is TRBD1 (5 bases). V lost 4 bases to trimming and J lost 7 bases, with 13 bases between them. The CDR3 runs 14 residues. The germline gives CDR1 WSHSY, CDR2 SAAADI. In DNA, the CDR3 is TGCGCCAGCAGTGGGTCGGTCAGGGACGGGGAGCTGTTTTTT. Translation gives CASSGSVRDGELFF.

This chain connects TRBV27 to TRBJ2-1; D remains ambiguous. The CDR3 consists of 15 residues. Germline CDR1 reads MNHEY; CDR2 reads SMNVEV (reference sequence). The V end lost 2 bases, the J end lost 1 base, and 9 bases lay between the germline ends. DNA of the CDR3: TGTGCCAGCAGTTTACAGGCTGGGTCCTACAATGAGCAGTTCTTC. This translates into CASSLQAGSYNEQFF.

The J gene is TRBJ2-7, the V gene TRBV7-2, with D maybe TRBD1 (6 bases). Trimming removed 5 bases at V and 0 bases at J, with 11 bases between. CDR3 size: 14 residues. The germline V gene encodes CDR1 SGHTA and CDR2 FQGNSA. CDR3 region: CASSMDRASYEQYF. In DNA form, the CDR3 reads TGTGCCAGCAGCATGGACAGAGCCTCCTACGAGCAGTACTTC.

The CDR3 reads CASSSTGLPQETQYF. The CDR3 nucleotides are TGTGCCAGCAGCTCCACGGGACTTCCTCAAGAGACCCAGTACTTC. V and J are TRBV5-4 and TRBJ2-5, with D possibly matching TRBD2 (6 bases). Per germline, CDR1 SGHNT and CDR2 YYREEE (reference sequence). The V and J ends lost 3 bases and 2 bases respectively, with 14 bases between them. The length of the CDR3 is 15 residues.

This clone was observed a handful of times. V usage is TRBV7-9 and J usage is TRBJ2-4; D may be TRBD1 (5 bases). The CDR3 loop spans 14 amino acids. Germline-derived CDR1 and CDR2 are SEHNR and FQNEAQ (reference sequence). Trimming took 1 base from V and 5 from J, leaving 9 bases between them. The CDR3, as DNA: TGTGCCAGCAGCTTAGGGGGCTCCCAAAACATTCAGTACTTC. As protein: CASSLGGSQNIQYF.

The V gene is TRBV15, the J gene TRBJ1-1, with a tentative D call TRBD1 (5 bases). CDR3 length: 15 amino acids. V lost 1 base and J 10 bases, leaving 19 bases between the germline ends. Germline V lookup: CDR1 LNHNV, CDR2 YYDKDF (reference sequence). CDR3 residues: CATSRGGSRGAGAFF. The CDR3 coding sequence is TGTGCCACCAGCAGAGGAGGTTCGCGGGGCGCAGGAGCTTTCTTT.

This chain connects TRBV7-3 to TRBJ2-7, with TRBD1 as a possible D gene (6 bases). V lost 2 bases and J 5 bases, leaving 10 bases between the germline ends. This CDR3 has 13 residues. CDR1 is SGHTA, CDR2 FQGTGA, per germline. CDR3 bases: TGTGCCAGCAGCTTATTGGGGACAAACGAGCAGTACTTC. Translation: CASSLLGTNEQYF.

This clone has more than one count but fewer than ten. The chain combines TRBV9 with TRBJ2-1; D is uncertain. Germline loops: CDR1 SGDLS, CDR2 YYNGEE. The CDR3 consists of 12 residues. Deletions cut 1 base from V and 5 bases from J, with 4 bases between. The CDR3 is CASSVRDNEQFF. The CDR3 DNA reads as TGTGCCAGCAGCGTACGAGACAATGAGCAGTTCTTC.

There are a few counts of this clone. The chain employs TRBV4-2 and TRBJ2-7, with 9 bases matching TRBD1. The V gene end was trimmed by 1 base and the J gene end by 6 bases; junction bases not matched to a gene: 1. The CDR3 is 13 amino acids. CDR1 and CDR2 from the germline V gene are LGHNA and YNFKEQ. CDR3 protein: CASSQGDRVEQYF. CDR3 sequence (DNA): TGTGCCAGCAGCCAAGGGGACAGGGTCGAGCAGTACTTC.

This clone has more than one count but fewer than ten. V and J are TRBV7-2 and TRBJ2-2; perhaps TRBD2 as D (5 bases). The CDR3 extends over 15 amino acids. Germline CDR1 and CDR2: SGHTA and FQGNSA. Trimming removed 4 bases from V and 1 base from J, with 10 bases in between. CDR3 in DNA: TGTGCCAGCAGCTCTAAACTAGGGAACACCGGGGAGCTGTTTTTT. Translated, it gives CASSSKLGNTGELFF.

In this sample, this clone turned up a few times. CDR3 coding DNA: TGTGCCAGCAGCTTTCGAGGGGAAAAACTGTTTTTT. This sequence encodes CASSFRGEKLFF. The chain has TRBV7-6 and TRBJ1-4; no clear D gene. This CDR3 region has 12 residues. The germline CDR1 and CDR2 sequences are SGHVS and FNYEAQ. The V and J ends lost 3 bases and 8 bases respectively, with 7 bases between them. The complete variable domain, with remaining parts taken from reference TRBV7-6 and TRBJ1-4, reads GAGVSQSPRYKVTKRGQDVALRCDPISGHVSLYWYRQALGQGPEFLTYFNYEAQQDKSGLPNDRFSAERPEGSISTLTIQRTEQRDSAMYRCASSFRGEKLFFGSGTQLSVL.

The V and J genes are TRBV11-2 and TRBJ1-3; D remains ambiguous. CDR3 size: 14 residues. Germline V gene lookup returns CDR1 SGHAT and CDR2 FQNNGV. V was shortened by 5 bases and J by 3 bases, with 11 bases between the two germline ends. In nucleotides, the CDR3 is TGTGCCAGCAGCGCCTCGCGGTTTGGAAACACCATATATTTT. It yields the protein CASSASRFGNTIYF.

This sequence joins TRBV29-1 and TRBJ1-1; D gene ambiguous. This CDR3 is built from 10 residues. Germline V gives CDR1 SQVTM, CDR2 ANQGSEA. Between the trimmed V and J ends, which lost 7 bases and 2 bases, there was a span of 5 bases. CDR3 in amino acids: CSGTNTEAFF. CDR3 nucleotide sequence: TGCAGCGGAACAAACACTGAAGCTTTCTTT. Filled out from reference TRBV29-1 and TRBJ1-1, the complete variable domain reads SAVISQKPSRDICQRGTSLTIQCQVDSQVTMMFWYRQQPGQSLTLIATANQGSEATYESGFVIDKFPISRPNLTFSTLTVSNMSPEDSSIYLCSGTNTEAFFGQGTRLTVV.

This clone appeared a few times. The chain recombines TRBV29-1 with TRBJ2-3; TRBD1 is a possible D gene (6 bases). Germline loops: CDR1 SQVTM, CDR2 ANQGSEA. This CDR3 is 15 amino acids long. Trimming stripped 6 bases from V and 2 bases from J, with 18 bases between. The chain's CDR3 is CSVGSGDTTTDTQYF. CDR3 in DNA: TGCAGCGTCGGCTCAGGGGACACTACCACAGATACGCAGTATTTT.

The chain uses TRBV13 and TRBJ1-1; 8 bases are a match to TRBD1. The CDR3 has 15 amino acids. V lost 4 bases and J lost 5; bases outside the gene matches: 9. The germline V gene has CDR1 PRHDT and CDR2 FYEKMQ (reference sequence). As DNA, the CDR3 is TGTGCCAGCAGCTCACGGACAGGGAGTCAGACTGAAGCTTTCTTT. It yields the protein CASSSRTGSQTEAFF. The whole variable domain, remainder taken from reference TRBV13 and TRBJ1-1, is AAGVIQSPRHLIKEKRETATLKCYPIPRHDTVYWYQQGPGQDPQFLISFYEKMQSDKGSIPDRFSAQQFSDYHSELNMSSLELGDSALYFCASSSRTGSQTEAFFGQGTRLTVV.

The chain has TRBV28 and TRBJ2-7, with D perhaps TRBD2 (6 bases). CDR1 is MDHEN, CDR2 SYDVKM, per germline. The CDR3 length is 13 residues. Trimming took off 7 bases at V and 4 bases at J, with 14 bases between the two ends. CDR3: CASNDGTSYEQYF. CDR3 DNA: TGTGCCAGCAATGATGGGACTTCATACGAGCAGTACTTC.

As DNA, the CDR3 is TGTGCCAGCAGCCAAGAAAGGACAGGGGGCGGGGGCATTCAGTACTTC. It codes for CASSQERTGGGGIQYF. The V gene is TRBV14, the J gene TRBJ2-4; TRBD1 matches at 11 bases. The trim removed 0 bases at V and 9 bases at J, leaving 7 bases unmatched. Germline values: CDR1 SGHDN, CDR2 FVKESK. This CDR3 comprises 16 residues.

This chain joins TRBV29-1 and TRBJ1-2; 7 bases are a match to TRBD1. The V gene's germline CDR1 is SQVTM and CDR2 ANQGSEA. The length of the CDR3 is 12 residues. Germline trimming cut 6 bases from V and 8 bases from J; bases unmatched to any gene: 9. DNA of the CDR3: TGCAGCGTCTCTCAGGGGGGAGGAGGCTACACCTTC. Translation gives CSVSQGGGGYTF.

A few counts support this clone. This chain joins TRBV5-1 and TRBJ2-6; the D is unclear. The CDR3 has 13 residues. V gave up 4 bases and J gave up 6 bases, with 8 bases separating them. Germline lookup yields CDR1 SGHRS and CDR2 YFSETQ. CDR3 residues: CASSTNLANVLTF. The CDR3 bases are TGCGCCAGCAGCACGAACTTGGCCAACGTCCTGACTTTC. Based on the CDR3 plus reference TRBV5-1 and TRBJ2-6, the full variable domain is KAGVTQTPRYLIKTRGQQVTLSCSPISGHRSVSWYQQTPGQGLQFLFEYFSETQRNKGNFPGRFSGRQFSNSRSEMNVSTLELGDSALYLCASSTNLANVLTFGAGSRLTVL.

The CDR3 coding sequence is TGTGCCAGCAGCCACACCTACGAGCAGTACTTC. Amino acid sequence: CASSHTYEQYF. The chain carries TRBV14 and TRBJ2-5; D is unclear. The better agreement between TRBJ2-7 and the DNA end casts doubt on the J call. CDR1 and CDR2 (germline): SGHDN, FVKESK. This CDR3 region has 11 residues.

This clone was counted many times. The V and J genes are TRBV7-3 and TRBJ2-1; D may be TRBD2 (5 bases). The length of the CDR3 is 13 residues. V was cut by 4 bases and J by 4 bases, with 8 bases left in between. The germline CDR1 and CDR2 sequences are SGHTA and FQGTGA. The CDR3 sequence is CASSSLAYNEQFF. The CDR3 DNA is TGTGCCAGCAGCTCCCTAGCTTACAATGAGCAGTTCTTC.

The chain combines TRBV29-1 with TRBJ2-1; 11 bases align to TRBD1. This CDR3 contains 14 residues. The ends lost 7 bases at V and 7 bases at J; junction bases unmatched: 9. Germline CDR1 is SQVTM and CDR2 is ANQGSEA. The CDR3 reads CSGLGTGGKNEQFF. CDR3 nucleotides: TGCAGCGGTTTGGGGACAGGGGGGAAAAATGAGCAGTTCTTC.

This clone appeared many times. The V call is TRBV7-8, the J call TRBJ2-3; tentative D call: TRBD2 (5 bases). The CDR3 spans 14 residues. Germline values: CDR1 SGHVS, CDR2 FQNEAQ. V was shortened by 5 bases and J by 4 bases, with 13 bases between the two germline ends. CDR3 sequence: CASSRGRTADTQYF. In DNA form, the CDR3 reads TGTGCCAGCAGCCGGGGAAGAACCGCAGATACGCAGTATTTT.

This clone has ten or more counts. The chain recombines TRBV6-5 with TRBJ1-1; 8 positions match TRBD1. CDR1 and CDR2 (germline): MNHEY, SVGAGI. V lost 0 bases to trimming and J lost 6 bases; unmatched junction nucleotides: 6. CDR3 length equals 15 residues. The CDR3 loop reads CASSYSRQGFSEAFF. The CDR3 DNA is TGTGCCAGCAGTTACTCGCGACAGGGGTTCTCTGAAGCTTTCTTT.

This clone was counted only a few times. The chain combines TRBV28 with TRBJ1-4; perhaps TRBD1 as D (6 bases). From germline, CDR1 is MDHEN and CDR2 SYDVKM. This CDR3 is built from 15 residues. V gave up 1 base and J gave up 8 bases, with 14 bases separating them. In DNA form, the CDR3 reads TGTGCCAGCAGTTTATTCGGACAGCGAGACGAAAAACTGTTTTTT. It specifies CASSLFGQRDEKLFF.

This clone has just a few counts. This chain links TRBV9 with TRBJ1-3; no firm D call. Per the germline V gene, CDR1 is SGDLS and CDR2 is YYNGEE. The V gene lost 1 base and the J gene lost 4 bases, with 12 bases spanning the gap. The CDR3 extends over 15 amino acids. Written as DNA, the CDR3 is TGTGCCAGCAGCGTACGGGGAGATAGGGGAAACACCATATATTTT. This gives the protein CASSVRGDRGNTIYF.

This clone was seen only a few times. V usage is TRBV30 and J usage is TRBJ2-7, with TRBD1 matching 12 bases. This CDR3 contains 12 residues. In germline, CDR1 is GTSNPN, CDR2 SVGIG (reference sequence). V lost 5 bases, J lost 6 bases, and 2 bases stayed unmatched. This CDR3 is CAWGDRGPEQYF. The CDR3 bases are TGTGCCTGGGGGGACAGGGGGCCCGAGCAGTACTTC. The full variable domain, with the rest looked up from reference TRBV30 and TRBJ2-7, is SQTIHQWPATLVQPVGSPLSLECTVEGTSNPNLYWYRQAAGRGLQLLFYSVGIGQISSEVPQNLSASRPQDRQFILSSKKLLLSDSGFYLCAWGDRGPEQYFGPGTRLTVT.

Only a few counts were recorded for this clone. This same CDR3 is encoded by further DNA sequences in the sample. This chain connects TRBV6-5 to TRBJ2-2, with 9 positions matching TRBD1. With 6 bases clipped from V and 0 bases from J, the junction kept 2 bases outside the gene matches. The CDR3 runs to 15 residues. CDR1 is MNHEY and CDR2 is SVGAGI in the germline V gene. CDR3 residues: CASSRQGANTGELFF. Here the CDR3 DNA reads TGTGCCAGCAGCCGACAGGGGGCGAACACCGGGGAGCTGTTTTTT.

This clone was seen a handful of times. The chain uses TRBV27 and TRBJ2-1; perhaps TRBD2 as D (5 bases). Germline CDR1 is MNHEY and CDR2 is SMNVEV (reference sequence). The CDR3 extends over 15 amino acids. V gave up 2 bases and J gave up 6 bases, with 14 bases separating them. The CDR3 nucleotides are TGTGCCAGCAGTTTAGCGTACGGAGGATTCAATGAGCAGTTCTTC. Its protein is CASSLAYGGFNEQFF.

This clone was observed a few times. The chain joins TRBV7-9 to TRBJ1-6; D gene unclear. The V and J ends lost 7 bases and 8 bases respectively, with 15 bases between them. The germline CDR1 and CDR2 sequences are SEHNR and FQNEAQ (reference sequence). This CDR3 is built from 14 residues. Here the CDR3 reads CASTPSVVDSPLHF. In DNA form, the CDR3 reads TGTGCCAGCACCCCCTCGGTGGTTGATTCACCCCTCCACTTT.

The chain is built from TRBV11-2 and TRBJ1-2, with D unclear. Trimming pared 5 bases from V and 8 bases from J, leaving 18 bases between. This CDR3 spans 14 amino acids. Germline V gives CDR1 SGHAT, CDR2 FQNNGV. This CDR3 is CASSPGGGVQGYTF. The CDR3 coding sequence is TGTGCCAGCAGCCCCGGCGGAGGAGTGCAAGGCTACACCTTC.